These T cell receptor beta chains were read from a single sample in a study of tumor and adjacent non-tumor tissue in lung cancer. TCRdb reprocessed the multiplex PCR reads with MiXCR, giving one entry per CDR3 protein. The sample records 48,000 or so distinct CDR3 sequences, less than 70% being singletons. Material: distant non-tumor lung tissue. The source is a woman aged 70-85 years with non-small cell lung cancer. The conserved cysteine and the conserved F or W are not part of the CDR3 here. The order of the fields is J gene, V gene, CDR3 protein.

J gene: TRBJ2-1; V gene: TRBV29-1; CDR3 protein: NVEAATGGGYGQF
J gene: TRBJ2-7; V gene: TRBV27; CDR3 protein: ASSSGTSGRLGGGQY
J gene: TRBJ1-6; V gene: TRBV6-1; CDR3 protein: ASNTRESRNSPLY
J gene: TRBJ2-5; V gene: TRBV20-1; CDR3 protein: SANTTGESWETQY
J gene: TRBJ2-5; V gene: TRBV12-5; CDR3 protein: ASGSGTGALETQC
J gene: TRBJ2-1; V gene: TRBV6-2/TRBV6-3; CDR3 protein: VCSYTRAGGPHNEQF
J gene: TRBJ2-1; V gene: TRBV6-5; CDR3 protein: ASATGRLDNEQL
J gene: TRBJ2-7; V gene: TRBV29-1; CDR3 protein: SMARTGGGERY
J gene: TRBJ2-7; V gene: TRBV6-1; CDR3 protein: ASRNYEQY
J gene: TRBJ1-6; V gene: TRBV14; CDR3 protein: ASSRIPDNSPLH
J gene: TRBJ1-4; V gene: TRBV29-1; CDR3 protein: RVGQGGTFEKLF
J gene: TRBJ2-3; V gene: TRBV6-5; CDR3 protein: ASKKTELVGGRGITDTQY
J gene: TRBJ2-7; V gene: TRBV7-9; CDR3 protein: ASSLEQGAWEQY
J gene: TRBJ2-3; V gene: TRBV20-1; CDR3 protein: SARDQREAGDTQC
J gene: TRBJ1-6; V gene: TRBV4-1; CDR3 protein: AGSHRKENSPLH
J gene: TRBJ2-7; V gene: TRBV7-9; CDR3 protein: ASSHPGGEQY
J gene: TRBJ2-5; V gene: TRBV29-1; CDR3 protein: SVNKTPEETQY
J gene: TRBJ1-5; V gene: TRBV20-1; CDR3 protein: SASTIFSNQPQH
J gene: TRBJ2-2; V gene: TRBV29-1; CDR3 protein: SVGLAGGANTGELF
J gene: TRBJ2-1; V gene: TRBV6-1; CDR3 protein: ACMGTLNNEQF
J gene: TRBJ1-6; V gene: TRBV4-1; CDR3 protein: ASSRARHRMSPLH
J gene: TRBJ1-5; V gene: TRBV4-1; CDR3 protein: ASSQDLTGQIQH
J gene: TRBJ2-7; V gene: TRBV28; CDR3 protein: ARRNRVTYEQY
J gene: TRBJ2-3; V gene: TRBV6-5; CDR3 protein: ASSFRRDGRNTDTQY
J gene: TRBJ1-1; V gene: TRBV19; CDR3 protein: ASSIGQVGTEAF
J gene: TRBJ2-2; V gene: TRBV29-1; CDR3 protein: GVEDLSGRSGGELF
J gene: TRBJ2-2; V gene: TRBV5-5; CDR3 protein: ASSLAKWAATWELF
J gene: TRBJ2-7; V gene: TRBV14; CDR3 protein: TSSQIEAGDPPYEQY
J gene: TRBJ2-2; V gene: TRBV5-5; CDR3 protein: ASSLTKWAATGELF
J gene: TRBJ2-4; V gene: TRBV30; CDR3 protein: AWAVAGGRGIQY
J gene: TRBJ2-1; V gene: TRBV10-1; CDR3 protein: ASSSGQNSEQF
J gene: TRBJ2-2; V gene: TRBV10-1; CDR3 protein: ANRELAGVDTGELF
J gene: TRBJ1-5; V gene: TRBV28; CDR3 protein: ASSLSSPNQPQH
J gene: TRBJ1-2; V gene: TRBV6-5; CDR3 protein: ASSATGHFYGCT
J gene: TRBJ2-1; V gene: TRBV4-2; CDR3 protein: ASSRGLAGEPQF
J gene: TRBJ1-1; V gene: TRBV28; CDR3 protein: ASSFTGFNFLGNTEVF
J gene: TRBJ2-7; V gene: TRBV29-1; CDR3 protein: SVDTGTGGNEQY
J gene: TRBJ2-7; V gene: TRBV29-1; CDR3 protein: SVRASVSYEQY
J gene: TRBJ2-1; V gene: TRBV29-1; CDR3 protein: CGSGTGGYGEQF
J gene: TRBJ2-1; V gene: TRBV10-2; CDR3 protein: ASSETSYNEQL
J gene: TRBJ2-7; V gene: TRBV5-1; CDR3 protein: ASSDRTGLGDCAYLEQY
J gene: TRBJ2-2; V gene: TRBV7-9; CDR3 protein: ASSSPRTDATGELF
J gene: TRBJ1-5; V gene: TRBV30; CDR3 protein: AWSRDSNQPQH
J gene: TRBJ2-3; V gene: TRBV10-1; CDR3 protein: ANSDLASGSSIDTQY
J gene: TRBJ2-5; V gene: TRBV28; CDR3 protein: ASRTRGDYLSETQY
J gene: TRBJ1-1; V gene: TRBV6-5; CDR3 protein: ASSYSVNTETL
J gene: TRBJ1-1; V gene: TRBV28; CDR3 protein: ASPPGTYMNTEAF
J gene: TRBJ2-4; V gene: TRBV12-3/TRBV12-4; CDR3 protein: AGSLQGAKNIQY
J gene: TRBJ2-3; V gene: TRBV29-1; CDR3 protein: SGGGPGSPYTDTQY
J gene: TRBJ1-1; V gene: TRBV4-1; CDR3 protein: ASSHRTENTETF
J gene: TRBJ2-7; V gene: TRBV28; CDR3 protein: ASSLSTSIYEQY
J gene: TRBJ2-1; V gene: TRBV6-6; CDR3 protein: ASTPGLAGGSQVYEQF
J gene: TRBJ2-2; V gene: TRBV5-4; CDR3 protein: ASRFRQGEATGELF
J gene: TRBJ2-7; V gene: TRBV6-6; CDR3 protein: ASSTKLAGWYEQY
J gene: TRBJ2-1; V gene: TRBV30; CDR3 protein: AWASCSRGREF
J gene: TRBJ2-1; V gene: TRBV2; CDR3 protein: ASRHLLAGGSGEQF
J gene: TRBJ2-4; V gene: TRBV18; CDR3 protein: ASHRDRGLSKNIQY
J gene: TRBJ2-1; V gene: TRBV12-3/TRBV12-4; CDR3 protein: ASSPRTSGYNEHF